Shown below are 6 T cell receptor beta chains from a single sample sequenced in a study of T cell responses to AZD1222 COVID-19 vaccine (dated by TCRdb to about 2021). To prepare the library, the immunoSEQ multiplex PCR assay was applied. Sourced from immuneACCESS, this table was stored by TCRdb with only in-frame sequences that have V and J called. A share of the clones is absent; for the studies checked, an unresolved V gene accounts for under half, and the remainder has no known explanation. Within this sample are 92,000 or so clones, with 89% of them counted one time only. The ten most abundant clones make up roughly 1.7% of the sample. What the time point label conveys for this sample: baseline before first vaccination. Sample: peripheral blood, taken on day 0 of AZD1222 vaccination. The source is an adult in good health.

V usage is TRBV19 and J usage is TRBJ1-1; possibly TRBD1 for D (5 bases). The germline V gene has CDR1 LNHDA and CDR2 SQIVND (reference sequence). The length of the CDR3 is 13 residues. V lost 5 bases to trimming and J lost 5 bases, with 12 bases between them. The CDR3: CASSEDTWTEAFF. The DNA for the CDR3 is TGTGCCAGTAGTGAGGACACGTGGACTGAAGCTTTCTTT.

The gene calls are TRBV6-6 and TRBJ1-6; D gene uncertain. The CDR3 contains 14 residues. The V and J ends lost 4 bases and 7 bases respectively, with 11 bases between them. CDR1 is MNHNY and CDR2 is SVGAGI in the germline V gene (reference sequence). Here the CDR3 DNA reads TGTGCCAGCAGTTCGGGCAGAACCAATTCACCCCTCCACTTT. Its translation is CASSSGRTNSPLHF.

This chain connects TRBV15 to TRBJ1-5; no reliable D call. Looked up from germline, CDR1 is LNHNV and CDR2 is YYDKDF (reference sequence). Trimming removed 0 bases from V and 9 bases from J, with 15 bases in between. The CDR3 totals 15 residues. CDR3 sequence: CATSRDSNRQAPQHF. CDR3 nucleotide sequence: TGTGCCACCAGCAGAGATTCAAACCGTCAGGCGCCCCAGCATTTT. Based on the CDR3 plus reference TRBV15 and TRBJ1-5, the full variable domain is DAMVIQNPRYQVTQFGKPVTLSCSQTLNHNVMYWYQQKSSQAPKLLFHYYDKDFNNEADTPDNFQSRRPNTSFCFLDIRSPGLGDTAMYLCATSRDSNRQAPQHFGDGTRLSIL.

This chain uses TRBV14 with TRBJ1-5; TRBD1 might be the D (5 bases). Germline lookup yields CDR1 SGHDN and CDR2 FVKESK. The CDR3 is made up of 15 amino acids. The V gene lost 1 base and the J gene lost 3 bases, with 10 bases spanning the gap. The CDR3 spells CASSQVRGVNQPQHF. CDR3 DNA sequence: TGTGCCAGCAGCCAAGTACGAGGGGTCAATCAGCCCCAGCATTTT.

The genes are TRBV3-1 (or the pseudogene TRBV3-2) and TRBJ1-1, with D possibly matching TRBD1 (5 bases). This CDR3 is built from 15 residues. V was clipped by 4 bases and J by 0 bases, with 12 bases between them. Looked up from germline, CDR1 is LGHDT and CDR2 is YNNKEL (reference sequence). The CDR3 spells CASSPFRGVNTEAFF. DNA for the CDR3: TGTGCCAGCAGCCCTTTTAGAGGGGTGAACACTGAAGCTTTCTTT.

The rearrangement joins TRBV19 to TRBJ1-1, with D tentatively TRBD1 (5 bases). The germline V gene has CDR1 LNHDA and CDR2 SQIVND (reference sequence). The CDR3 has 14 residues. V lost 3 bases and J lost 6, with 14 bases in between. In DNA, the CDR3 is TGTGCCAGTAGTATTGTGGGGGAGGTCGCTGAAGCTTTCTTT. Amino acids: CASSIVGEVAEAFF.